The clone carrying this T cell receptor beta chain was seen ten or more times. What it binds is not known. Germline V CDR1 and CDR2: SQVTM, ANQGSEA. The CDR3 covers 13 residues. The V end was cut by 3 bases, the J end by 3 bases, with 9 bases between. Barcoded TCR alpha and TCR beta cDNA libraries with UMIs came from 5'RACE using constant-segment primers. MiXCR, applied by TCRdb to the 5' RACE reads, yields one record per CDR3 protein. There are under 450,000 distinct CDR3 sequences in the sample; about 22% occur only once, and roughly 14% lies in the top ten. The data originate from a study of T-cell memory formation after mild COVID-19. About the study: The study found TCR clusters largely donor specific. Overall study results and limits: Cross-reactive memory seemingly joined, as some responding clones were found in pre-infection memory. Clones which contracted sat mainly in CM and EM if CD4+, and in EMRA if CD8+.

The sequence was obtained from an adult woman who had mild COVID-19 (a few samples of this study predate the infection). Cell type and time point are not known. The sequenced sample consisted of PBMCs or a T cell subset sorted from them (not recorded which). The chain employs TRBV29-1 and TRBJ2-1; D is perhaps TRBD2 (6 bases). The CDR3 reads CSVDGGNYNEQFF. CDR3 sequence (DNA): TGCAGCGTTGATGGGGGGAACTACAATGAGCAGTTCTTC.